This is a list of T cell receptor beta chains from one sample in a study of spatial heterogeneity in lung cancer. Each CDR3 protein gets one entry after TCRdb re-called the 5' RACE reads with MiXCR. The sample carries approximately 9,700 distinct CDR3 sequences, approximately 12% recorded once. This sample comprised lung tumor tissue, obtained at surgery. Every receptor here comes from a male donor with early-stage non-small cell lung cancer. The CDR3 runs from the conserved cysteine through the conserved F or W. A D gene is named only where the DNA matches it firmly. A row's size may be missing; if present it is once, few, many or a size class.

J,D,size,V,length,DNA,CDR3
TRBJ2-3,TRBD1,medium-sized,TRBV12-3/TRBV12-4,15,TGTGCCAGCAGTTCGAGGACAGGGAGCACAGATACGCAGTATTTT,CASSSRTGSTDTQYF
TRBJ2-3,TRBD2,.,TRBV20-1,14,TGCAGTGCTAGAGCTCTCGGGGGGGCCGATACGCAGTATTTT,CSARALGGADTQYF
TRBJ1-5,.,many,TRBV12-3/TRBV12-4,12,TGTGCCAGCAGTCCCAGCGATCAGCCCCAGCATTTT,CASSPSDQPQHF
TRBJ2-6,TRBD2,many,TRBV11-3,18,TGTGCCAGCAGCGGGAGCGGGGCCGGGACCTCTGGGGCCAACGTCCTGACTTTC,CASSGSGAGTSGANVLTF
TRBJ2-3,.,few,TRBV6-2/TRBV6-3,12,TGTGCCAGCAGTTACGCTCGAGATACGCAGTATTTT,CASSYARDTQYF
TRBJ2-1,.,many,TRBV4-1,17,TGCGCCAGCAGCCAGGCCCCCGGGCCTGGGATCTACAATGAGCAGTTCTTC,CASSQAPGPGIYNEQFF
TRBJ1-4,.,.,TRBV10-3,13,TGTGCCATCAGGGCCGTCGGCGATGAAAAACTGTTTTTT,CAIRAVGDEKLFF
TRBJ2-1,.,many,TRBV9,12,TGTGCCAGCAGGGGGATGGACAATGAGCAGTTCTTC,CASRGMDNEQFF
TRBJ2-7,.,.,TRBV27,14,TGTGCCAGCAGTTTAGGGCAGGGTGTCTACGAGCAGTACTTT,CASSLGQGVYEQYF
TRBJ2-5,TRBD2,medium-sized,TRBV7-2,15,TGTGCCAGCAGCATCGGACTAGCCCCACCCGAGACCCAGTACTTC,CASSIGLAPPETQYF
TRBJ1-1,.,many,TRBV12-3/TRBV12-4,15,TGTGCCAGCAGTTTATTTGGCATCGGGAACACTGAAGCTTTCTTT,CASSLFGIGNTEAFF
TRBJ2-1,.,medium-sized,TRBV5-1,16,TGCGCCAGCAGCTTGGGGGGGGACACCCCCTACAATGAGCAGTTCTTC,CASSLGGDTPYNEQFF
TRBJ2-7,TRBD1,many,TRBV30,14,TGTGCCTGGAGGATTAAGGGACAGGGGTACGAGCAGTACTTC,CAWRIKGQGYEQYF
TRBJ2-3,.,many,TRBV5-1,13,TGCGCCAGCAGCTACCGGGACACAGATACGCAGTATTTT,CASSYRDTDTQYF
TRBJ2-1,TRBD2,few,TRBV10-3,14,TGTGCCATCTCAGGGCTAGCGGGGAACAATGAGCAGTTCTTC,CAISGLAGNNEQFF
TRBJ1-1,.,.,TRBV20-1,15,TGCAGTGCTAGAGATCCCCGGACAGTCGGCACTGAAGCTTTCTTT,CSARDPRTVGTEAFF
TRBJ2-7,.,medium-sized,TRBV12-3/TRBV12-4,15,TGTGCCAGCAGTTTCGAGGCCTCAAAACACTACGAGCAGTACTTC,CASSFEASKHYEQYF